This entry describes one TCR beta chain. The data were obtained in a study of blood T cell repertoires in COVID-19. About the research overall: The United States, Italy and Spain supplied acute and convalescent COVID-19 samples. Nucleic acid was either cDNA or gDNA, and it came from T cells, B-cell-depleted T cells, or PBMCs.

How the authors handled the data: Amplification with reference gene primers provided the estimates of nucleated cell counts. This table comes from immunoSEQ multiplex PCR, and its TCRdb copy is limited to in-frame clones, with some not included. The DNA was the basis for D and trimming; V, J and clone size are from that table. The table includes about 70,000 clones, approximately 88% detected once. The CDR3 runs to 14 residues. Germline values: CDR1 MNHEY, CDR2 SMNVEV (reference sequence). The V gene end was trimmed by 2 bases and the J gene end by 6 bases; junction bases not matched to a gene: 7. V and J are TRBV27 and TRBJ2-7; 7 positions match TRBD2. The specimen was peripheral blood. The sequence was collected from a human donor in a cohort sampled during active COVID-19. In nucleotides, the CDR3 is TGTGCCAGCAGTTTACAGCGGGGAAAAGGCGAGCAGTACTTC. Protein: CASSLQRGKGEQYF.